A single sample is the source of the 12 T cell receptor beta chains below, sequenced in a study of vaccination effects on CD4 cells after COVID-19. Libraries were prepared by immunoSEQ multiplex PCR; TCRdb keeps only in-frame clonotypes and omits some of them. The sample contains 25,000 to 40,000 clones, 65% of which appear only once. Antigen-specific CD4+ T cell clonotypes were called by their expansion after viral peptide-pool culture in ViraFEST. Culture proceeded for approximately 10 days, and CD4+ T cells were then isolated. Participants completed two doses of the BNT162b2 or mRNA-1273 vaccine. No cognate antigen is known for these TCRs. Sequencing used CD4+ T cells from PBMCs cultured with SARS-CoV-2 spike peptides, obtained after COVID-19 vaccination. These receptor sequences come from a human donor who received a COVID-19 vaccine.

The chain links TRBV3-1 (or the pseudogene TRBV3-2) to TRBJ2-5; weak D call: TRBD2 (5 bases). Germline V gene lookup returns CDR1 LGHDT and CDR2 YNNKEL (reference sequence). Trimming stripped 1 base from V and 7 bases from J, with 13 bases between. The CDR3 extends over 14 amino acids. The CDR3 nucleotides read TGTGCCAGCAGCCAAGTCACTAGTTCAGGGACCCAGTACTTC. Its protein product is CASSQVTSSGTQYF.

This clone was recorded a few times. The chain uses TRBV27 and TRBJ1-1; the D is unclear. Germline lookup yields CDR1 MNHEY and CDR2 SMNVEV (reference sequence). Trimming stripped 4 bases from V and 7 bases from J, with 25 bases between. There are 17 residues in the CDR3. The CDR3 here is CASSYSVVGRRLIEAFF. The CDR3, as DNA: TGTGCCAGCAGTTATTCGGTAGTGGGGAGGAGGTTAATTGAAGCTTTCTTT.

The chain has TRBV18 and TRBJ1-1; D might be TRBD1 (6 bases). Germline V lookup: CDR1 KGHSH, CDR2 LQKENI. V was clipped by 5 bases and J by 6 bases, with 13 bases between them. There are 13 residues in the CDR3. The CDR3 nucleotides are TGTGCCAGCTCATCGGGACATTTCGCTGAAGCTTTCTTT. Translating it yields CASSSGHFAEAFF.

CDR3 sequence reads: CASSETAGDRAQYF. DNA of the CDR3: TGCGCCAGCAGTGAGACCGCCGGGGACAGGGCTCAGTACTTC. The chain links TRBV10-1 to TRBJ2-4, with 9 bases that match TRBD1. V lost 2 bases, J lost 12 bases, and 8 bases stayed unmatched. This CDR3 region has 14 residues. Looked up from germline, CDR1 is WNHNN and CDR2 is SYGVQD (reference sequence).

The V and J genes are TRBV16 and TRBJ1-4; no definite D call. V shed 4 bases and J shed 3 bases, with 9 bases lying between them. The CDR3 is 14 amino acids. Germline CDR1 KGHSY, CDR2 FQNENV. CDR3 sequence reads: CASSPSSANEKLFF. In DNA, the CDR3 is TGTGCCAGCAGCCCCAGCTCGGCTAATGAAAAACTGTTTTTT. Filled out from reference TRBV16 and TRBJ1-4, the complete variable domain reads GEEVAQTPKHLVRGEGQKAKLYCAPIKGHSYVFWYQQVLKNEFKFLISFQNENVFDETGMPKERFSAKCLPNSPCSLEIQATKLEDSAVYFCASSPSSANEKLFFGSGTQLSVL.

The rearrangement joins TRBV24-1 to TRBJ1-1; a weak D match, TRBD1 (6 bases). CDR3 length: 14 residues. The germline V and J ends were trimmed by 5 bases and 0 bases, with 9 bases remaining between them. Germline V gene lookup returns CDR1 KGHDR and CDR2 SFDVKD. The CDR3 loop is CATSGAGVNTEAFF. Here the CDR3 DNA reads TGTGCCACCAGTGGTGCAGGGGTGAACACTGAAGCTTTCTTT.

This clone is judged medium-sized. V gene TRBV6-6 combines with J gene TRBJ2-3; perhaps TRBD2 as D (6 bases). The CDR3 consists of 15 residues. V was shortened by 5 bases and J by 11 bases, with 23 bases between the two germline ends. The germline V gene has CDR1 MNHNY and CDR2 SVGAGI (reference sequence). The CDR3 loop is CASSLRGSGLAGQYF. In nucleotides, the CDR3 is TGTGCCAGCAGTCTACGGGGGAGCGGGTTGGCTGGGCAGTATTTT.

This clone was counted a few times. This chain links TRBV2 with TRBJ1-6; D is uncertain. Germline V CDR1 and CDR2: SNHLY, FYNNEI. The CDR3 covers 17 residues. Trimming pared 4 bases from V and 7 bases from J, leaving 20 bases between. CDR3 DNA sequence: TGTGCCAGCAGTGCAATCGGTATCGGGTTAGGGAATTCACCCCTCCACTTT. Protein: CASSAIGIGLGNSPLHF.

V is TRBV18 and J is TRBJ1-1; unclear D gene. The CDR3 spans 14 residues. CDR1 KGHSH and CDR2 LQKENI come from the germline V gene. Trimming removed 4 bases from V and 1 base from J, with 10 bases in between. The CDR3 here is CASSQSTGNTEAFF. DNA of the CDR3: TGTGCCAGCTCACAGTCGACGGGGAACACTGAAGCTTTCTTT.

The chain uses TRBV7-2 and TRBJ2-3, with 8 bases fitting TRBD2. Germline values: CDR1 SGHTA, CDR2 FQGNSA. The V and J ends lost 4 bases and 2 bases, in that order; junction bases with no gene match: 5. This CDR3 is built from 15 residues. CDR3 loop: CASSWRAGDTDTQYF. The DNA for the CDR3 is TGTGCCAGCAGCTGGCGAGCGGGGGACACAGATACGCAGTATTTT.

CDR3 amino acids: CASGLGQGARTEAFF. CDR3 bases: TGTGCTAGTGGTCTGGGACAGGGGGCGCGAACTGAAGCTTTCTTT. The chain has TRBV12-5 and TRBJ1-1; 12 nucleotides match TRBD1. This CDR3 comprises 15 residues. Germline V gene sequence: CDR1 LGHNT, CDR2 FRNRAP. V shed 5 bases and J 5 bases; nucleotides not matched to a gene: 6.

This chain uses TRBV5-8 with TRBJ1-2; D unclear. Germline loops: CDR1 SGHTS, CDR2 YDEGEE. V was clipped by 4 bases and J by 1 base, with 8 bases between them. This CDR3 comprises 13 residues. CDR3 region: CASSPQRNYGYTF. The CDR3 DNA reads as TGTGCCAGCAGCCCCCAGCGTAACTATGGCTACACCTTC. Drawing the rest from reference TRBV5-8 and TRBJ1-2, the complete variable domain is EAGVTQSPTHLIKTRGQQATLRCSPISGHTSVYWYQQALGLGLQFLLWYDEGEERNRGNFPPRFSGRQFPNYSSELNVNALELEDSALYLCASSPQRNYGYTFGSGTRLTVV.